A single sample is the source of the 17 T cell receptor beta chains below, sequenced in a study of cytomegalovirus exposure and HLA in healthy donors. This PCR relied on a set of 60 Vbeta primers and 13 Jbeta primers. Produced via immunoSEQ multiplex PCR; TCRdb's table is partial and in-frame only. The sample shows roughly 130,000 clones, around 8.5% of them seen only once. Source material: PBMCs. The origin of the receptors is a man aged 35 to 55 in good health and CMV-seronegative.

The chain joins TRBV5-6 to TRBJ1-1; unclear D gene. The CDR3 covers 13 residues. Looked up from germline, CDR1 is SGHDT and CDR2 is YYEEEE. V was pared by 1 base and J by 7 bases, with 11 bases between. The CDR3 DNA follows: TGTGCCAGCAGCTTGAGCTCGCGAAGTGAAGCTTTCTTT. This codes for CASSLSSRSEAFF.

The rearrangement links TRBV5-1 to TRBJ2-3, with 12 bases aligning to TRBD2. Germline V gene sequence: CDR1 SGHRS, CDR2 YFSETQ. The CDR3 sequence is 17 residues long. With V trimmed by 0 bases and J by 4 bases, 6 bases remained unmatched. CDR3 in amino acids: CASSLVLAGGNSDTQYF. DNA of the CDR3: TGCGCCAGCAGCTTGGTTCTAGCGGGGGGGAATTCAGATACGCAGTATTTT.

CDR3 sequence (DNA): TGTGCCATCAGTGTAAGTCTTAGGGAATCGACAGGGAATTCCTATGGCTACACCTTC. Its protein is CAISVSLRESTGNSYGYTF. This sequence joins TRBV10-3 and TRBJ1-2; the match to TRBD1 covers 7 bases. J was trimmed by 4 bases and V by 4 bases; bases with no gene match: 21. This CDR3 comprises 19 residues. Germline lookup yields CDR1 ENHRY and CDR2 SYGVKD.

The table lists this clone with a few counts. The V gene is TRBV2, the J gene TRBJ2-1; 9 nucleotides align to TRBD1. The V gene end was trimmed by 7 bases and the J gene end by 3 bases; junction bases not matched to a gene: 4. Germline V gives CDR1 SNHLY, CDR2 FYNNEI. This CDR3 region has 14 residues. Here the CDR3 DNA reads TGTGCCAGCATCTGGGGACAGGGCTACAATGAGCAGTTCTTC. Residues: CASIWGQGYNEQFF.

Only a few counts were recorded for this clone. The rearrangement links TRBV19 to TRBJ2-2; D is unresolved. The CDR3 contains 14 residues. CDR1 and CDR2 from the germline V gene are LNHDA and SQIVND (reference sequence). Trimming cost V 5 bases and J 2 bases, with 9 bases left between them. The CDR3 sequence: CASSWQANTGELFF. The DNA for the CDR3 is TGTGCCAGTAGTTGGCAGGCTAACACCGGGGAGCTGTTTTTT.

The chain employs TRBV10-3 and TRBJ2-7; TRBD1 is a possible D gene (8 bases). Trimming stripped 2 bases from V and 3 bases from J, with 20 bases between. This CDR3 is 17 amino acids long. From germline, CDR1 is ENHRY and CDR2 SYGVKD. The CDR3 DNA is TGTGCCATCAGTGAGCGACCCGGACAGGGAGGGGGCTACGAGCAGTACTTC. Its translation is CAISERPGQGGGYEQYF.

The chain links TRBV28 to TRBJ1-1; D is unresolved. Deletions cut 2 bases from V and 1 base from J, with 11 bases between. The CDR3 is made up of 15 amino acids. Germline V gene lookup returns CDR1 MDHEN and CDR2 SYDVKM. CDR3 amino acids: CASSLPVNRNTEAFF. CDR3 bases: TGTGCCAGCAGTTTACCCGTCAACAGGAACACTGAAGCTTTCTTT.

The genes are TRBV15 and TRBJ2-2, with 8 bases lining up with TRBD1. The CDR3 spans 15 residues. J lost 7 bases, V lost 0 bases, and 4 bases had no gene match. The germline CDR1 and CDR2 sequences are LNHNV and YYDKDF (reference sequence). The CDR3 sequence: CATSRDRGQDGELFF. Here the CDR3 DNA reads TGTGCCACCAGCAGAGACAGGGGGCAGGACGGGGAGCTGTTTTTT.

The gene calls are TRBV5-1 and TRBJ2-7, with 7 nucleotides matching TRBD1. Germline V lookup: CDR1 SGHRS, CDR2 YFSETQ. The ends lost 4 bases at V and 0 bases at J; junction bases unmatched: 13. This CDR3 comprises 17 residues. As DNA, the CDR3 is TGCGCCAGCAGCCTAACCTACCCCGGGACAGTCTCCTACGAGCAGTACTTC. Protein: CASSLTYPGTVSYEQYF. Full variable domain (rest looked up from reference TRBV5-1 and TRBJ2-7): KAGVTQTPRYLIKTRGQQVTLSCSPISGHRSVSWYQQTPGQGLQFLFEYFSETQRNKGNFPGRFSGRQFSNSRSEMNVSTLELGDSALYLCASSLTYPGTVSYEQYFGPGTRLTVT.

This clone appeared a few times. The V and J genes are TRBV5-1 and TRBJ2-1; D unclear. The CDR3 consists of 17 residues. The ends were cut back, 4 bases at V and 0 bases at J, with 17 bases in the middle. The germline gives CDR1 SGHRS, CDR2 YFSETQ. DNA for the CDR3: TGCGCCAGCAGCGCCAAAGGCGAGACTTTCTCCTACAATGAGCAGTTCTTC. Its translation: CASSAKGETFSYNEQFF.

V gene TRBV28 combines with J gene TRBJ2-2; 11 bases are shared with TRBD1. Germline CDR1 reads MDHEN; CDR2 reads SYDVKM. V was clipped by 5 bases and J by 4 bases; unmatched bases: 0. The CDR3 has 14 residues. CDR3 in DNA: TGTGCCAGCAGTGGGACAGGGGGCACCGGGGAGCTGTTTTTT. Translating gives CASSGTGGTGELFF.

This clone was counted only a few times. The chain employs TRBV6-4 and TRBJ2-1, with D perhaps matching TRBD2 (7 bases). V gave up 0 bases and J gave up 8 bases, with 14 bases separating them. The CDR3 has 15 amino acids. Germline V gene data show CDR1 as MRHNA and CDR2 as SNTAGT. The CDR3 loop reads CASSDSNRGGDEQFF. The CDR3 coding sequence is TGTGCCAGCAGTGACTCGAATAGAGGGGGGGATGAGCAGTTCTTC.

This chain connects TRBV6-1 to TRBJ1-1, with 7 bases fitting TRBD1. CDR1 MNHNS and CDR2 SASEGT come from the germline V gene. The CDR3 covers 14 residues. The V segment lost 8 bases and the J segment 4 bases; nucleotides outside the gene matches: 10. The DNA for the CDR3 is TGTGCCAGCCGACCAGACAGGGCGAGCACTGAAGCTTTCTTT. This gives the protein CASRPDRASTEAFF.

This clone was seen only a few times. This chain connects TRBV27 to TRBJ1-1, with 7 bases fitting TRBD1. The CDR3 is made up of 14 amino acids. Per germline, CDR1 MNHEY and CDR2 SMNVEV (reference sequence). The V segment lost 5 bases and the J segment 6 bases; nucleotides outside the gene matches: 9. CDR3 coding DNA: TGTGCCAGCAGTCCGGACAGGAGGGGCGCTGAAGCTTTCTTT. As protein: CASSPDRRGAEAFF.

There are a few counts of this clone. The CDR3 region is CASSLGLAGEETQYF. CDR3 DNA: TGTGCCAGCAGCCTAGGGCTAGCGGGGGAAGAGACCCAGTACTTC. The V and J genes are TRBV6-5 and TRBJ2-5; 10 bases align to TRBD2. CDR1 MNHEY and CDR2 SVGAGI come from the germline V gene. The ends lost 6 bases at V and 3 bases at J; junction bases unmatched: 7. This CDR3 contains 15 residues.

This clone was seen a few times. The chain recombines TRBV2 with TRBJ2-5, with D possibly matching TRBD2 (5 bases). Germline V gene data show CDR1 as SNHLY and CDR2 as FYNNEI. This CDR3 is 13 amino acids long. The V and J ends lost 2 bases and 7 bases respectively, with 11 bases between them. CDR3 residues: CASSEMGGGTQYF. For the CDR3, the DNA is TGTGCCAGCAGTGAAATGGGCGGAGGGACCCAGTACTTC.

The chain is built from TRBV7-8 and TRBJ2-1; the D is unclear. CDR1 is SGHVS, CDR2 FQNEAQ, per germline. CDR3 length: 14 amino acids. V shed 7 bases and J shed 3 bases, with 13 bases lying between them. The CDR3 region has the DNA TGTGCCAGCACAAGGAGCACCGACTACAATGAGCAGTTCTTC. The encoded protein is CASTRSTDYNEQFF. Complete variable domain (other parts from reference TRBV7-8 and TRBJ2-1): GAGVSQSPRYKVAKRGQDVALRCDPISGHVSLFWYQQALGQGPEFLTYFQNEAQLDKSGLPSDRFFAERPEGSVSTLKIQRTQQEDSAVYLCASTRSTDYNEQFFGPGTRLTVL.